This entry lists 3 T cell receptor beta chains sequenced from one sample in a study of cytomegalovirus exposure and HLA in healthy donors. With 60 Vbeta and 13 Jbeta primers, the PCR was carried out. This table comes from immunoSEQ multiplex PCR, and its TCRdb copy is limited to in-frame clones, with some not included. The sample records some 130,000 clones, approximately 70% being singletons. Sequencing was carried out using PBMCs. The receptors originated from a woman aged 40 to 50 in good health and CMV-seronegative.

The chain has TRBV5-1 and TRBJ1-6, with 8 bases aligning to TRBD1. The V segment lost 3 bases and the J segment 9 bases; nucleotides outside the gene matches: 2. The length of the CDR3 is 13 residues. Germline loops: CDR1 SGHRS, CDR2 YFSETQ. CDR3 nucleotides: TGCGCCAGCAGCTCCGGACAGGGTTCACCCCTCCACTTT. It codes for CASSSGQGSPLHF.

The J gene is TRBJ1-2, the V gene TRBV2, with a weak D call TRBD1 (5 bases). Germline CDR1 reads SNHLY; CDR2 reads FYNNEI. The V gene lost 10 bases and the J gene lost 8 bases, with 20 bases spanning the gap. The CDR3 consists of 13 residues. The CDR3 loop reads CATRGDSPGGYTF. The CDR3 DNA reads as TGTGCCACGCGGGGGGACTCCCCTGGAGGCTACACCTTC.

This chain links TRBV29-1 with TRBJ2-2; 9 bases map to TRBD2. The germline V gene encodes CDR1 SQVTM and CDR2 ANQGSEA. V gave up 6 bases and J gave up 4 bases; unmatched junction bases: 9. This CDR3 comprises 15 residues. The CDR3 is CSVRGGAGGTGELFF. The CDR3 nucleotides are TGCAGCGTCCGCGGGGGAGCGGGGGGCACCGGGGAGCTGTTTTTT.